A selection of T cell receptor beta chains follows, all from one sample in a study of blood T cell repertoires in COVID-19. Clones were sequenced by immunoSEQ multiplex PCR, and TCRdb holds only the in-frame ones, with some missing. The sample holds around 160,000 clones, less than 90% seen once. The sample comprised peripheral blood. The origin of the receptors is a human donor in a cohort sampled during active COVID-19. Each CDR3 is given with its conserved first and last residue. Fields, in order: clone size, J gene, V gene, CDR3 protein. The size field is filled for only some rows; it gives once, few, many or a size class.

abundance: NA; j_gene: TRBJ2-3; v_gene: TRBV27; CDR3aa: CASSLSFTTGGGSSTDTQYF
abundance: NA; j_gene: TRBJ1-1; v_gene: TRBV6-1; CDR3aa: CASSESVNTEAFF
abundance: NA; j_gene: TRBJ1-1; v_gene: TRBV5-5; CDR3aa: CASSLAKLNTEAFF
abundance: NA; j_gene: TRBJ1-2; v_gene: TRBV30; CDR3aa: CAWRPDRGSYGYTF
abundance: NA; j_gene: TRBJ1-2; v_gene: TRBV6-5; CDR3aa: CASRGGAESYGYTF
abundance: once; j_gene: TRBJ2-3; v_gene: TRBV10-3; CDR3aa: CAIGAISSDTQYF
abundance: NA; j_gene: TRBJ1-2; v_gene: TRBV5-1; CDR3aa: CASSPTGQGDYGYTF
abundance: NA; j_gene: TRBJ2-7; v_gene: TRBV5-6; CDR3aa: CASSLVDRGDEQYF
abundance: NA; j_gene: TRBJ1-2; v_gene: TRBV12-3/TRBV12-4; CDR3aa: CASSLDRDYGYTF
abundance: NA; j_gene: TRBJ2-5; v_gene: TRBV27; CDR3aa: CASSPGFPETQYF
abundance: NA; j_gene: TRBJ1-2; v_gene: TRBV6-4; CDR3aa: CASSDSKSGSLPYGYTF
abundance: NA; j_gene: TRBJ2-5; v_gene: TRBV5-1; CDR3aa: CASCRGAGDSETQYF
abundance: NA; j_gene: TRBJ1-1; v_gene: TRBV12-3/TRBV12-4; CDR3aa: CASNPLGGTEAFF
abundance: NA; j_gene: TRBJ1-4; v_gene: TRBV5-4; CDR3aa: CASSLGPTGAMGEKLFF
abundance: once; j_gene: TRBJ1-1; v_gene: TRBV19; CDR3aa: CASTEGGRGANTEAFF
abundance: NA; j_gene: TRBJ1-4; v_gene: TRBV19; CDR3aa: CASSITGTDGEKLFF